The 14 T cell receptor beta chains in this list originate from one sample, sequenced in a study of blood T cells in healthy people across ages. The second PCR ran about 6 to 12 cycles with a sample-barcoded 5' primer and J-beta primers. From the 5' RACE reads, TCRdb called clonotypes with MiXCR, one entry per CDR3 protein. Counted here are about 970,000 distinct CDR3 sequences, roughly half occurring once; the ten biggest clones make up roughly 23%. Sequencing was performed on blood. The origin of the receptors is a woman aged 55-70 years in good health.

This clonotype was seen only a few times. The chain recombines TRBV7-2 with TRBJ2-5; 7 bases are shared with TRBD1. The CDR3 consists of 16 residues. Trimming took 4 bases from V and 0 from J; bases not matched to a gene: 8. The germline CDR1 and CDR2 sequences are SGHTA and FQGNSA. Written as DNA, the CDR3 is TGTGCCAGCAGCTGGGCTATGACAGGGTACCAAGAGACCCAGTACTTC. Protein: CASSWAMTGYQETQYF.

This chain uses TRBV4-1 with TRBJ1-1; 7 nucleotides agree with TRBD1. Germline V gene data show CDR1 as MGHRA and CDR2 as YSYEKL. This CDR3 spans 16 amino acids. Trimming cost V 2 bases and J 3 bases; bases outside gene matches: 9. CDR3 sequence reads: CASSQYWRGPDTEAFF. Written as DNA, the CDR3 is TGCGCCAGCAGCCAATACTGGAGGGGGCCGGACACTGAAGCTTTCTTT.

V is TRBV29-1 and J is TRBJ2-1; 10 bases align to TRBD2. The CDR3 extends over 15 amino acids. Trimming cost V 1 base and J 2 bases; bases outside gene matches: 2. Germline V gene sequence: CDR1 SQVTM, CDR2 ANQGSEA. The CDR3 DNA sequence: TGCAGCGTTGAAGGGACTAGCGGAGCCTACAATGAGCAGTTCTTC. The encoded protein is CSVEGTSGAYNEQFF.

The chain uses TRBV7-6 and TRBJ2-6; 10 bases are a match to TRBD2. Germline CDR1 SGHVS, CDR2 FNYEAQ. The junction had 10 bases not matched to a gene; V was cut back by 2 bases and J by 0 bases. The CDR3 contains 20 residues. CDR3 region: CASSLSGLAGVSSGANVLTF. CDR3 sequence (DNA): TGTGCCAGCAGCTTAAGTGGTCTAGCGGGAGTAAGCTCTGGGGCCAACGTCCTGACTTTC. The variable domain in full, completed from reference TRBV7-6 and TRBJ2-6, reads GAGVSQSPRYKVTKRGQDVALRCDPISGHVSLYWYRQALGQGPEFLTYFNYEAQQDKSGLPNDRFSAERPEGSISTLTIQRTEQRDSAMYRCASSLSGLAGVSSGANVLTFGAGSRLTVL.

This clonotype was picked up a small number of times. The gene calls are TRBV20-1 and TRBJ2-1, with a possible D match to TRBD2 (6 bases). Germline-derived CDR1 and CDR2 are DFQATT and SNEGSKA (reference sequence). V was shortened by 5 bases and J by 0 bases, with 14 bases between the two germline ends. The CDR3 spans 15 residues. DNA for the CDR3: TGCAGTGCTCCTTTAGCGGAGCACTCCTACAATGAGCAGTTCTTC. It codes for CSAPLAEHSYNEQFF.

The rearrangement joins TRBV29-1 to TRBJ1-1; 7 bases are shared with TRBD1. Germline CDR1 SQVTM, CDR2 ANQGSEA. V was pared by 6 bases and J by 11 bases, with 15 bases of the junction left unmatched. This CDR3 contains 13 residues. In DNA form, the CDR3 reads TGCAGCGTCTCCCGGGGGGGACAGAACGATGCTTTCTTT. Its protein is CSVSRGGQNDAFF. Full variable domain (remainder filled in from reference TRBV29-1 and TRBJ1-1): SAVISQKPSRDICQRGTSLTIQCQVDSQVTMMFWYRQQPGQSLTLIATANQGSEATYESGFVIDKFPISRPNLTFSTLTVSNMSPEDSSIYLCSVSRGGQNDAFFGQGTRLTVV.

This CDR3 reads CASSQGLAGTLDTGELFF. The CDR3 DNA sequence: TGTGCCAGCAGCCAGGGACTAGCGGGCACCCTCGACACCGGGGAGCTGTTTTTT. This chain joins TRBV4-2 and TRBJ2-2; 12 bases agree with TRBD2. CDR3 length: 18 amino acids. Unmatched junction bases numbered 8, after V lost 3 bases and J lost 3 bases. Germline V gene data show CDR1 as LGHNA and CDR2 as YNFKEQ.

This clonotype was observed once. The V gene is TRBV12-3 or TRBV12-4, the J gene TRBJ2-2, with D unresolved. V lost 6 bases and J 1 base, leaving 18 bases between the germline ends. The CDR3 spans 17 residues. The CDR3 sequence is CASSPRARNLNTGELFF. In nucleotides, the CDR3 is TGTGCCAGCAGCCCGCGAGCCCGGAACTTGAACACCGGGGAGCTGTTTTTT.

This clonotype was observed a single time. The chain combines TRBV15 with TRBJ2-1; D may be TRBD2 (6 bases). This CDR3 contains 18 residues. The V gene lost 3 bases and the J gene lost 5 bases, with 23 bases spanning the gap. Germline V gives CDR1 LNHNV, CDR2 YYDKDF (reference sequence). The CDR3 DNA sequence: TGTGCCACCAGCAGGAGAGTTGGGGCGGCGGGAAGTGACAATGAGCAGTTCTTC. Protein product: CATSRRVGAAGSDNEQFF.

The chain combines TRBV30 with TRBJ2-7, with 10 bases lining up with TRBD2. The end of the DNA aligns better with TRBJ2-5, so the J call may be wrong. This CDR3 is 15 amino acids long. CDR1 is GTSNPN and CDR2 is SVGIG in the germline V gene (reference sequence). CDR3 residues: CAWSVLAGPQETQYF. The DNA of the CDR3 is TGTGCCTGGAGTGTACTAGCGGGGCCCCAAGAGACCCAGTACTTC.

The chain is built from TRBV7-9 and TRBJ2-3; TRBD2 matches 9 bases. Germline assignment: CDR1 SEHNR and CDR2 FQNEAQ (reference sequence). Unmatched junction bases numbered 8, after V lost 3 bases and J lost 4 bases. This CDR3 has 16 amino acids. CDR3 in amino acids: CASSFLGGRVSDTQYF. CDR3 in DNA: TGTGCCAGCAGCTTCCTTGGCGGGAGGGTTTCAGATACGCAGTATTTT.

This clonotype appeared a few times. The rearrangement joins TRBV2 to TRBJ2-3; D is uncertain. The length of the CDR3 is 14 residues. Germline loops: CDR1 SNHLY, CDR2 FYNNEI. V gave up 6 bases and J gave up 2 bases, with 12 bases separating them. In nucleotides, the CDR3 is TGTGCCAGCAGGCGTCTTGTCGACACAGATACGCAGTATTTT. Its translation: CASRRLVDTDTQYF. Complete variable domain (other parts from reference TRBV2 and TRBJ2-3): EPEVTQTPSHQVTQMGQEVILRCVPISNHLYFYWYRQILGQKVEFLVSFYNNEISEKSEIFDDQFSVERPDGSNFTLKIRSTKLEDSAMYFCASRRLVDTDTQYFGPGTRLTVL.

The rearrangement uses TRBV5-1 and TRBJ2-7, with 8 bases fitting TRBD1. Germline-derived CDR1 and CDR2 are SGHRS and YFSETQ. The ends lost 4 bases at V and 2 bases at J; junction bases unmatched: 8. CDR3 length: 15 residues. CDR3 coding DNA: TGCGCCAGCAGCCATCGGACAGGGCTCACCTACGAGCAGTACTTC. Protein sequence: CASSHRTGLTYEQYF.

Comments on this clonotype: At one boundary the junction diverges from the germline segment, which might be a read error. The gene calls are TRBV3-1 and TRBJ1-5; 7 positions agree with TRBD1. Germline lookup yields CDR1 LGHDT and CDR2 YNNKEL (reference sequence). This CDR3 is 14 amino acids long. The CDR3 spells CTSSLQGGNQPQHF. CDR3 bases: TGTACCAGCAGCCTGCAGGGGGGCAATCAGCCCCAGCATTTT. The full variable domain, rest sourced from reference TRBV3-1 and TRBJ1-5, is DTAVSQTPKYLVTQMGNDKSIKCEQNLGHDTMYWYKQDSKKFLKIMFSYNNKELIINETVPNRFSPKSPDKAHLNLHINSLELGDSAVYFCTSSLQGGNQPQHFGDGTRLSIL.